The rows below give T cell receptor beta chains drawn from one sample of a study of neoadjuvant nivolumab and ipilimumab in lung cancer. Profiled with immunoSEQ multiplex PCR; TCRdb holds only in-frame clones, not every one. The data contain roughly 20,000 clones, about nine tenths of them singletons. Here the sequenced sample was peripheral blood, taken before neoadjuvant nivolumab, alone or with ipilimumab. These receptors all stem from an adult with non-small cell lung cancer. The CDR3 runs from the conserved cysteine through the conserved F or W. Fields, in order: D gene, clone size, V gene, J gene, CDR3 protein, CDR3 DNA. D genes are given only for firm matches. Only part of the rows carry a size: once, few, many, or a class if the clone is expanded.

-	-	TRBV7-9	TRBJ2-3	CASSFRSAPSTDTQYF	TGTGCCAGCAGCTTCAGGAGTGCCCCTAGCACAGATACGCAGTATTTT
-	-	TRBV18	TRBJ2-5	CASSPSGYQETQYF	TGTGCCAGCTCACCATCGGGGTACCAAGAGACCCAGTACTTC
-	-	TRBV4-1	TRBJ2-7	CASSQGTVGSYEQYF	TGCGCCAGCAGCCAAGGGACAGTTGGCTCCTACGAGCAGTACTTC
-	-	TRBV30	TRBJ2-5	CAWSRLVETQYF	TGTGCCTGGAGTCGGTTGGTGGAGACCCAGTACTTC
-	-	TRBV7-6	TRBJ1-1	CASSLLRGTEAFF	TGTGCCAGCAGCTTATTGAGGGGCACTGAAGCTTTCTTT
TRBD1	once	TRBV6-1	TRBJ2-2	CASRGTGGDTGELFF	TGTGCCAGCAGGGGGACAGGGGGCGACACCGGGGAGCTGTTTTTT
-	-	TRBV5-1	TRBJ2-2	CASSLAGELFF	TGCGCCAGCAGCTTGGCCGGGGAGCTGTTTTTT
-	few	TRBV18	TRBJ1-1	CASSPMQGEAFF	TGTGCCAGCTCACCAATGCAGGGTGAAGCTTTCTTT
-	-	TRBV29-1	TRBJ1-3	CSVVGPSSGNTIYF	TGCAGCGTTGTAGGGCCTAGCTCTGGAAACACCATATATTTT
TRBD1	once	TRBV6-5	TRBJ1-5	CASSPGGTQPQHF	TGTGCCAGCAGCCCAGGGGGGACGCAGCCCCAGCATTTT
-	-	TRBV5-5	TRBJ2-1	CASSSGGSYNEQFF	TGTGCCAGCAGCTCGGGCGGATCCTACAATGAGCAGTTCTTC
TRBD1	-	TRBV5-4	TRBJ1-2	CASSLGGTGGNYGYTF	TGTGCCAGCAGCTTGGGGGGGACAGGGGGTAACTATGGCTACACCTTC
-	-	TRBV6-1	TRBJ1-2	CASSDLSGLAQVAPGGYTF	TGTGCCAGCAGTGATTTATCGGGTTTAGCACAGGTCGCTCCCGGTGGCTACACCTTC
TRBD2	-	TRBV7-2	TRBJ2-7	CASSLLGGSSYEQYF	TGTGCCAGCAGCTTGTTGGGCGGGAGCTCCTACGAGCAGTACTTC
TRBD1	once	TRBV7-9	TRBJ1-1	CASSLQRQGTEAFF	TGTGCCAGCAGCTTACAGCGACAGGGGACTGAAGCTTTCTTT
-	-	TRBV9	TRBJ2-3	CASSVGTTDTQYF	TGTGCCAGCAGCGTAGGGACCACAGATACGCAGTATTTT
-	-	TRBV7-2	TRBJ2-5	CASSKGPGSETQYF	TGTGCCAGCAGCAAGGGGCCGGGAAGTGAGACCCAGTACTTC
-	-	TRBV5-4	TRBJ1-3	CASSDPGISGNTIYF	TGTGCCAGCAGTGACCCAGGGATATCTGGAAACACCATATATTTT
-	-	TRBV13	TRBJ1-1	CASSFTQNTEAFF	TGTGCCAGCAGCTTTACCCAGAACACTGAAGCTTTCTTT
TRBD2	-	TRBV13	TRBJ2-3	CASTSRLADTDTQYF	TGTGCCAGCACCAGTAGGCTAGCGGACACAGATACGCAGTATTTT
-	-	TRBV2	TRBJ2-1	CASSEDRSSYNEQFF	TGTGCCAGCAGTGAAGACAGGAGCTCCTACAATGAGCAGTTCTTC
-	-	TRBV9	TRBJ2-7	CASSPQLGSYYEQYF	TGTGCCAGCAGCCCCCAACTTGGATCCTACTACGAGCAGTACTTC
TRBD1	-	TRBV18	TRBJ2-7	CASSQEDRAYEQYF	TGTGCCAGCTCACAGGAAGACAGGGCCTACGAGCAGTACTTC
TRBD1	few	TRBV7-9	TRBJ1-2	CASSRDSYGYTF	TGTGCCAGCAGCAGGGACAGCTATGGCTACACCTTC
-	-	TRBV9	TRBJ2-1	CASSVDGGAVNEQFF	TGTGCCAGCAGCGTAGATGGAGGAGCGGTCAATGAGCAGTTCTTC
-	-	TRBV6-1	TRBJ1-1	CASSEARGGSGEAFF	TGTGCCAGCAGTGAAGCGCGCGGGGGAAGTGGCGAAGCTTTCTTT
TRBD2	few	TRBV29-1	TRBJ2-7	CSVSSGTGYEQYF	TGCAGCGTATCTAGCGGGACGGGCTACGAGCAGTACTTC
-	-	TRBV9	TRBJ2-1	CASSVGGGTQPSYNEQFF	TGTGCCAGCAGCGTAGGGGGGGGGACACAGCCCTCCTACAATGAGCAGTTCTTC
TRBD1	once	TRBV11-1	TRBJ2-1	CASSWTGGSYNEQFF	TGTGCCAGCAGCTGGACAGGGGGCTCCTACAATGAGCAGTTCTTC
TRBD2	once	TRBV5-8	TRBJ2-7	CASSLGTSYSYEQYF	TGTGCCAGCAGCTTGGGGACTAGCTACTCCTACGAGCAGTACTTC
-	-	TRBV5-5	TRBJ2-3	CASSLGTLGYTDTQYF	TGTGCCAGCAGCTTGGGGACACTAGGGTACACAGATACGCAGTATTTT
-	-	TRBV28	TRBJ1-4	CASSRPPVRSEKLFF	TGTGCCAGCAGTCGACCACCTGTACGTTCGGAAAAACTGTTTTTT
-	-	TRBV29-1	TRBJ2-5	CSVERGKETQYF	TGCAGCGTTGAACGGGGAAAAGAGACCCAGTACTTC
-	-	TRBV11-2	TRBJ2-1	CASSPGLMSVGFF	TGTGCCAGCAGCCCGGGACTCATGAGTGTAGGGTTCTTC
TRBD1	-	TRBV10-3	TRBJ2-7	CAISESGQGASYEQYF	TGTGCCATCAGTGAGTCGGGCCAGGGGGCATCCTACGAGCAGTACTTC
TRBD2	-	TRBV18	TRBJ2-7	CASSPGEGSSYEQYF	TGTGCCAGCTCACCGGGGGAGGGTAGCTCCTACGAGCAGTACTTC
-	-	TRBV5-8	TRBJ2-5	CASSLVVETQYF	TGTGCCAGCAGCTTGGTGGTAGAGACCCAGTACTTC
TRBD1	-	TRBV15	TRBJ1-1	CATSPGGQASEAFF	TGTGCCACCAGCCCTGGGGGACAGGCCTCTGAAGCTTTCTTT
-	-	TRBV19	TRBJ2-7	CASSSDSKPYEQYF	TGTGCCAGTAGTTCTGACAGCAAACCCTACGAGCAGTACTTC
-	-	TRBV5-1	TRBJ2-2	CASSLGSNTGELFF	TGCGCCAGCAGCTTGGGCTCGAACACCGGGGAGCTGTTTTTT
TRBD1	-	TRBV6-1	TRBJ1-2	CASSARTGLGHPYGYTF	TGTGCCAGCAGTGCCAGGACAGGGCTTGGGCATCCTTATGGCTACACCTTC
-	-	TRBV5-1	TRBJ2-1	CASSYDGLEQFF	TGCGCCAGCAGTTATGACGGATTAGAGCAGTTCTTC
TRBD2	-	TRBV5-1	TRBJ2-5	CASSPGALAGGGETQYF	TGCGCCAGCAGCCCTGGAGCCCTAGCGGGAGGGGGAGAGACCCAGTACTTC
-	-	TRBV28	TRBJ1-1	CASSSQGNTEAFF	TGTGCCAGCAGTTCCCAGGGGAACACTGAAGCTTTCTTT
-	once	TRBV9	TRBJ2-1	CASSPTASGINEQFF	TGTGCCAGCAGCCCTACGGCGAGCGGCATTAATGAGCAGTTCTTC
-	-	TRBV2	TRBJ2-7	CASSPRLSGEQYF	TGTGCCAGCAGTCCTCGTCTTAGCGGCGAGCAGTACTTC
TRBD1	-	TRBV7-2	TRBJ2-7	CASSSRQGDEQYF	TGTGCCAGCAGCTCGAGACAGGGCGACGAGCAGTACTTC
-	-	TRBV11-2	TRBJ2-4	CASSIDRQLAKNIQYF	TGTGCCAGCAGCATAGACAGGCAGTTAGCCAAAAACATTCAGTACTTC
-	-	TRBV5-6	TRBJ2-7	CASRSQGTYEQYF	TGTGCCAGCAGATCACAGGGCACCTACGAGCAGTACTTC
TRBD2	-	TRBV5-1	TRBJ2-2	CASSLGLREDTGELFF	TGCGCCAGCAGCTTGGGTTTGCGGGAGGACACCGGGGAGCTGTTTTTT
-	-	TRBV11-2	TRBJ2-7	CASSLVGTRGGYEQYF	TGTGCCAGCAGCTTAGTCGGGACTCGAGGGGGCTACGAGCAGTACTTC
-	-	TRBV11-2	TRBJ1-1	CASSLKRNTEAFF	TGTGCCAGCAGCTTAAAACGGAACACTGAAGCTTTCTTT
-	few	TRBV25-1	TRBJ2-3	CASSEWGSGGTDTQYF	TGTGCCAGCAGTGAATGGGGTAGCGGAGGCACAGATACGCAGTATTTT
-	-	TRBV7-9	TRBJ1-3	CASSLGSGDTIYF	TGTGCCAGCAGCTTGGGTAGCGGGGACACCATATATTTT
TRBD2	-	TRBV6-5	TRBJ2-1	CASSYIAGSSYNEQFF	TGTGCCAGCAGTTACATAGCGGGAAGCTCCTACAATGAGCAGTTCTTC
TRBD1	-	TRBV6-6	TRBJ2-7	CASSDSGQGAGEQYF	TGTGCCAGCAGTGATTCGGGACAGGGGGCCGGGGAGCAGTACTTC
-	few	TRBV4-2	TRBJ2-7	CASSQDGYLEGQYF	TGTGCCAGCAGCCAAGACGGCTATCTTGAGGGGCAGTACTTC
-	-	TRBV12-2	TRBJ2-5	CASRSTSGRRQETQYF	TGTGCAAGTCGCTCTACTAGCGGGAGACGACAAGAGACCCAGTACTTC
-	-	TRBV5-5	TRBJ2-5	CASSTEASGAETQYF	TGTGCCAGCAGCACGGAGGCCAGTGGGGCAGAGACCCAGTACTTC
-	-	TRBV5-5	TRBJ1-1	CASSLQGLLPNTEAFF	TGTGCCAGCAGCTTACAGGGTTTATTGCCGAACACTGAAGCTTTCTTT